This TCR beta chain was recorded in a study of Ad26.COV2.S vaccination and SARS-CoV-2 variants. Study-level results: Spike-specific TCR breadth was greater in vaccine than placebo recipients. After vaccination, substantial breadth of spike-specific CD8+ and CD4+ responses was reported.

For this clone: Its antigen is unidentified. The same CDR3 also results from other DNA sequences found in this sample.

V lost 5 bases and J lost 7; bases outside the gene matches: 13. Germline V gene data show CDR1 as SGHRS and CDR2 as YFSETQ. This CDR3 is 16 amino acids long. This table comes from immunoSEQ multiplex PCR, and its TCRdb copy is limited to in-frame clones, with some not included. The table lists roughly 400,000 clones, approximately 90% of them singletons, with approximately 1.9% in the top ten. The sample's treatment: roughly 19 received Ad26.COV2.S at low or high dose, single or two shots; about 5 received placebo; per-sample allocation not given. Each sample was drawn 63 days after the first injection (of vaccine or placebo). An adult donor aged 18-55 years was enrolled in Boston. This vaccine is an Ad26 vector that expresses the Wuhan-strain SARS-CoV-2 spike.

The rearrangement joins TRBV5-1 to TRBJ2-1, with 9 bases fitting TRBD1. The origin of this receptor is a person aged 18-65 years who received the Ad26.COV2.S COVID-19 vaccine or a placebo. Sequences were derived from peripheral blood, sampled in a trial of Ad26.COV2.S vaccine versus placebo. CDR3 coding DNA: TGCGCCAGCAGACGACCCGGGACAGGGACATCAAATGAGCAGTTCTTC. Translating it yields CASRRPGTGTSNEQFF.